This T cell receptor (beta chain) comes out of a study of T cell responses to AZD1222 COVID-19 vaccine. About the study: Doses given second, at about 4 or about 12 weeks, were pooled. The study, taken as a whole, reports: After the peak T cell response, and only then, were repertoires sampled. Dominant at 160-218 and 743-854, vaccine-associated CD4 TCRs also spanned spike. Rises in breadth and depth of Spike-specific TCRs came after two AZD1222 doses.

Regarding this clone: Its target is unknown.

Here immunoSEQ multiplex PCR was the method, and the copy in TCRdb shows in-frame clones only, minus some. The data contain approximately 110,000 clones, 70% to 90% of them seen just once; the ten biggest clones take up around 10%. The CDR3 has 16 amino acids. Germline CDR1 and CDR2: MNHEY and SMNVEV (reference sequence). Unmatched junction bases numbered 10, after V lost 2 bases and J lost 5 bases. The J gene is TRBJ2-7, the V gene TRBV27; 9 bases align to TRBD2. The specimen comprised peripheral blood, sampled on day 0 of AZD1222 vaccination. The TCR originated in an adult in good health. The CDR3 is CASSLRPAGGGDEQYF. The CDR3 DNA follows: TGTGCCAGCAGTTTAAGGCCAGCGGGAGGAGGCGACGAGCAGTACTTC.